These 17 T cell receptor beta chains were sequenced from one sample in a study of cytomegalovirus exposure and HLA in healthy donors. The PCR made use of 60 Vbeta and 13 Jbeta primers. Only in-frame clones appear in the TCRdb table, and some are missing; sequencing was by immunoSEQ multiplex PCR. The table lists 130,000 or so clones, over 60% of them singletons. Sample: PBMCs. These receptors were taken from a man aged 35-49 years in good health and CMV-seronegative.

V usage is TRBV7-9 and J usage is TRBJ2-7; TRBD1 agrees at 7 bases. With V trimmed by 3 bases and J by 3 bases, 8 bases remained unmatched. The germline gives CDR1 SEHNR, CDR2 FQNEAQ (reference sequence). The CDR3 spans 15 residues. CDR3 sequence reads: CASSFPQQGHYEQYF. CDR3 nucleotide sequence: TGTGCCAGCAGCTTTCCTCAACAGGGGCACTACGAGCAGTACTTC.

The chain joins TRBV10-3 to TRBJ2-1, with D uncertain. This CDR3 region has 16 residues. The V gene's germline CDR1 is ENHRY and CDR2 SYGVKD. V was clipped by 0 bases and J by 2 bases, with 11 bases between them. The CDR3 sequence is CAISESFGSPYNEQFF. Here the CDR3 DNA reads TGTGCCATCAGTGAGTCATTCGGGTCCCCCTACAATGAGCAGTTCTTC.

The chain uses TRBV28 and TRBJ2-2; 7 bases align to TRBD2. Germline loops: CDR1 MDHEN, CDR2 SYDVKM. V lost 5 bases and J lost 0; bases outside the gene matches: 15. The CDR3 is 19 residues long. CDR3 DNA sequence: TGTGCCAGCAGTCCCCCCCCACTTAGCGGGCCAGCGAACACCGGGGAGCTGTTTTTT. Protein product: CASSPPPLSGPANTGELFF. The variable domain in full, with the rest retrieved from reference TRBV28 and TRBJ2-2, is DVKVTQSSRYLVKRTGEKVFLECVQDMDHENMFWYRQDPGLGLRLIYFSYDVKMKEKGDIPEGYSVSREKKERFSLILESASTNQTSMYLCASSPPPLSGPANTGELFFGEGSRLTVL.

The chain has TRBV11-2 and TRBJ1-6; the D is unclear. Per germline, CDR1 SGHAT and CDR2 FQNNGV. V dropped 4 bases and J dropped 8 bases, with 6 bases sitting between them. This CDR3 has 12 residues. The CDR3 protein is CASSSRDSPLHF. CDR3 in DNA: TGTGCCAGCAGCTCACGAGATTCACCCCTCCACTTT.

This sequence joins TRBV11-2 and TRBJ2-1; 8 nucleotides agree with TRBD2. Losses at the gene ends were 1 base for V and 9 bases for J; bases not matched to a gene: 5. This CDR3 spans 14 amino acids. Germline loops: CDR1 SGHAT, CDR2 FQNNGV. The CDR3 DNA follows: TGTGCCAGCAGCTTAGGGGTAGCGGGATCTGAGCAGTTCTTC. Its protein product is CASSLGVAGSEQFF.

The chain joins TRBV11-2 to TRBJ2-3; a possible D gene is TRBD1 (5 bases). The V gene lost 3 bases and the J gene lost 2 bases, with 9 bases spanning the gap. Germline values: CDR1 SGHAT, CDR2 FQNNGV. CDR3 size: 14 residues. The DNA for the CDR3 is TGTGCCAGCAGCTTGGGGCTGCTCACAGATACGCAGTATTTT. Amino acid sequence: CASSLGLLTDTQYF.

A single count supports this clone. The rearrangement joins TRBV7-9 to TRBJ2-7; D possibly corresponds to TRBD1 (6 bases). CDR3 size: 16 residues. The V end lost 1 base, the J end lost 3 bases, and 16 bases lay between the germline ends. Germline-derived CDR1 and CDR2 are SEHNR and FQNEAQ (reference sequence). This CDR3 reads CASSLVPTGTIYEQYF. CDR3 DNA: TGTGCCAGCAGCTTAGTCCCAACAGGGACCATCTACGAGCAGTACTTC.

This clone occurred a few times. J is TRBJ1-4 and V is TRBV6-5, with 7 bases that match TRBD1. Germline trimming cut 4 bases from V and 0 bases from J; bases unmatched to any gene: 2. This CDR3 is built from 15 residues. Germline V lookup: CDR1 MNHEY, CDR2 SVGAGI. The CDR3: CASSSTGATNEKLFF. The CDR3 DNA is TGTGCCAGCAGTTCTACAGGGGCAACTAATGAAAAACTGTTTTTT.

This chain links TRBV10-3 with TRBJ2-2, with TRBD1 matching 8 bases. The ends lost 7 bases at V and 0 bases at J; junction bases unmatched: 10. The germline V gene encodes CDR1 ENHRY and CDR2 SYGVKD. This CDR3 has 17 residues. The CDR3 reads CAIKEGTGSANTGELFF. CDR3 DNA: TGTGCCATCAAGGAGGGGACAGGTTCCGCGAACACCGGGGAGCTGTTTTTT.

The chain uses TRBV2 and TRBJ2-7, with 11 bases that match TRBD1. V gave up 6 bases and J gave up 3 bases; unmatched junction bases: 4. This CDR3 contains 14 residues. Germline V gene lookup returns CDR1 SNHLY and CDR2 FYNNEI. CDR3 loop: CASRPGTGGYEQYF. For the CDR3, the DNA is TGTGCCAGCAGACCCGGGACAGGGGGCTACGAGCAGTACTTC.

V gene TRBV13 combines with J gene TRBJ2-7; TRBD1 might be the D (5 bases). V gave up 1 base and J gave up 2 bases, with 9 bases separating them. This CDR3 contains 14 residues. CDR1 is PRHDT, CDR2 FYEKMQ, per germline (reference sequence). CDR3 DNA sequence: TGTGCCAGCAGCTTAGACGCAGGGCCCTACGAGCAGTACTTC. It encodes CASSLDAGPYEQYF. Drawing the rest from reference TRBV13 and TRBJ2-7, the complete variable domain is AAGVIQSPRHLIKEKRETATLKCYPIPRHDTVYWYQQGPGQDPQFLISFYEKMQSDKGSIPDRFSAQQFSDYHSELNMSSLELGDSALYFCASSLDAGPYEQYFGPGTRLTVT.

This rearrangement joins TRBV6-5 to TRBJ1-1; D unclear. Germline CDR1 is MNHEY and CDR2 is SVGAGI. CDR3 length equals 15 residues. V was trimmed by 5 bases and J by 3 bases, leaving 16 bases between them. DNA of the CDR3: TGTGCCAGCAGTCCCTCATCGGGAGTTTACACTGAAGCTTTCTTT. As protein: CASSPSSGVYTEAFF.

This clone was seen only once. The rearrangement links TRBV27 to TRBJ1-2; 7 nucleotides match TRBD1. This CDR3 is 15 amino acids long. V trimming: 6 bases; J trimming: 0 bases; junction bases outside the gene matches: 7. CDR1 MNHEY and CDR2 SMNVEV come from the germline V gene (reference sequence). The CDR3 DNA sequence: TGTGCCAGCAGCAGACAGGGCCCAGCTAACTATGGCTACACCTTC. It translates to CASSRQGPANYGYTF.

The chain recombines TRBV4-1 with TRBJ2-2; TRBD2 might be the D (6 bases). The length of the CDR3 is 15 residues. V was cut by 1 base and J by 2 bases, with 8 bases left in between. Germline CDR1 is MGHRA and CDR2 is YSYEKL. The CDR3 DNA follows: TGCGCCAGCAGCCAAGCCGGGAGTAACACCGGGGAGCTGTTTTTT. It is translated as CASSQAGSNTGELFF.

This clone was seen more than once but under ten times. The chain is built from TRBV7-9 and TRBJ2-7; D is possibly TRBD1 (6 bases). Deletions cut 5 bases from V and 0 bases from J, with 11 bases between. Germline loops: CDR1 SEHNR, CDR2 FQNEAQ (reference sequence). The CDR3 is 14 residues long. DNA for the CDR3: TGTGCCAGCAGCCGACAGGCGAGCTCCTACGAGCAGTACTTC. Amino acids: CASSRQASSYEQYF.

The CDR3 DNA is TGCGCCAGCAGCTTGGCCTCTGGCAGTAGCACAGATACGCAGTATTTT. This sequence encodes CASSLASGSSTDTQYF. J is TRBJ2-3 and V is TRBV5-1; D unresolved. Germline V gene lookup returns CDR1 SGHRS and CDR2 YFSETQ. V was clipped by 0 bases and J by 0 bases, with 11 bases between them. The CDR3 loop spans 16 amino acids.

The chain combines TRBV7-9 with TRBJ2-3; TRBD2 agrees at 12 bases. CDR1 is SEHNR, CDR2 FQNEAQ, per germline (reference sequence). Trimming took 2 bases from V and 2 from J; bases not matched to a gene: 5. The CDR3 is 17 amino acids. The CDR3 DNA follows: TGTGCCAGCAGCTTACCAGGACTAGCGGGGTACACAGATACGCAGTATTTT. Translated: CASSLPGLAGYTDTQYF.